This passage covers 17 T cell receptor beta chains from one sample sequenced in a study of blood T cells in healthy people across ages. Primers used in a second PCR of roughly 6 to 12 cycles were a sample-barcoded 5' primer and a J-beta primer mix. MiXCR, applied by TCRdb to the 5' RACE reads, yields one record per CDR3 protein. The sample records about 1.8 million distinct CDR3 sequences, roughly 49% being singletons. Sequencing was performed on blood. The receptor set was obtained from a middle-aged woman in good health.

J is TRBJ1-5 and V is TRBV7-9; D is perhaps TRBD1 (6 bases). V dropped 3 bases and J dropped 5 bases, with 17 bases sitting between them. The length of the CDR3 is 16 residues. The V gene's germline CDR1 is SEHNR and CDR2 FQNEAQ (reference sequence). The CDR3 nucleotides read TGTGCCAGCAGCTTCTGGTCAGGGGTCCAATATCAGCCCCAGCATTTT. Translating gives CASSFWSGVQYQPQHF.

This clonotype was observed a handful of times. CDR3 DNA: TGTGCCAGCAGTTGGACAGATGAGCAGTTCTTC. Translated: CASSWTDEQFF. The rearrangement uses TRBV28 and TRBJ2-1; possible D gene TRBD1, 6 bases. This CDR3 has 11 residues. V was cut by 4 bases and J by 8 bases, with 6 bases left in between. Germline V gives CDR1 MDHEN, CDR2 SYDVKM.

The rearrangement uses TRBV20-1 and TRBJ2-3, with TRBD2 as a possible D gene (7 bases). This CDR3 has 17 amino acids. Trimming removed 0 bases at V and 0 bases at J, with 16 bases between. Germline V gene data show CDR1 as DFQATT and CDR2 as SNEGSKA (reference sequence). CDR3: CSAREGGGLRSTDTQYF. The CDR3 DNA reads TGCAGTGCTAGAGAAGGGGGGGGGCTACGTAGCACAGATACGCAGTATTTT.

The chain links TRBV6-5 to TRBJ1-1; 7 positions match TRBD1. Trimming took 11 bases from V and 3 from J; bases not matched to a gene: 12. Germline CDR1 is MNHEY and CDR2 is SVGAGI. This CDR3 is 14 amino acids long. Written as DNA, the CDR3 is TGTGCCGTATTTACAGGGGTTTCGGACACTGAAGCTTTCTTT. Translating gives CAVFTGVSDTEAFF.

This clonotype has just a few counts. This sequence joins TRBV20-1 and TRBJ2-7; 9 bases map to TRBD1. The V gene's germline CDR1 is DFQATT and CDR2 SNEGSKA (reference sequence). The CDR3 runs to 14 residues. The J segment lost 5 bases and the V segment lost 0 bases, leaving 5 bases of the junction unmatched. The CDR3 here is CSARDGTGPHEQYF. The CDR3 bases are TGCAGTGCTAGAGATGGGACAGGGCCCCACGAGCAGTACTTC.

V usage is TRBV5-1 and J usage is TRBJ2-5; D possibly corresponds to TRBD2 (7 bases). This CDR3 is built from 15 residues. Germline CDR1 and CDR2: SGHRS and YFSETQ. V gave up 0 bases and J gave up 4 bases, with 13 bases separating them. This CDR3 reads CASSLEAGEGETQYF. The CDR3, as DNA: TGCGCCAGCAGCTTGGAGGCAGGGGAGGGAGAGACCCAGTACTTC. Variable domain in full (rest from reference TRBV5-1 and TRBJ2-5): KAGVTQTPRYLIKTRGQQVTLSCSPISGHRSVSWYQQTPGQGLQFLFEYFSETQRNKGNFPGRFSGRQFSNSRSEMNVSTLELGDSALYLCASSLEAGEGETQYFGPGTRLLVL.

The chain links TRBV5-1 to TRBJ1-2, with a tentative D call TRBD1 (6 bases). V shed 5 bases and J shed 0 bases, with 11 bases lying between them. Germline V gives CDR1 SGHRS, CDR2 YFSETQ. This CDR3 region has 14 residues. Here the CDR3 reads CASRNRESNYGYTF. In nucleotides, the CDR3 is TGCGCCAGCAGGAACAGGGAGTCTAACTATGGCTACACCTTC.

The V call is TRBV9, the J call TRBJ2-3; TRBD2 is a possible D gene (6 bases). The germline CDR1 and CDR2 sequences are SGDLS and YYNGEE. V lost 0 bases and J lost 6, with 17 bases in between. The CDR3 is made up of 16 amino acids. CDR3 in DNA: TGTGCCAGCAGCGTAGCTGCCGGGGGACGAGGGGATACGCAGTATTTT. It translates to CASSVAAGGRGDTQYF.

This clonotype was picked up a small number of times. The chain is built from TRBV5-1 and TRBJ1-2; tentative D call: TRBD1 (6 bases). The V gene's germline CDR1 is SGHRS and CDR2 YFSETQ. This CDR3 spans 14 amino acids. Trimming stripped 3 bases from V and 5 bases from J, with 14 bases between. For the CDR3, the DNA is TGCGCCAGCAGCTCCGCCGGGACACAGTATGGCTACACCTTC. Translating gives CASSSAGTQYGYTF.

The rearrangement joins TRBV20-1 to TRBJ1-5; 8 bases align to TRBD1. Germline loops: CDR1 DFQATT, CDR2 SNEGSKA (reference sequence). The CDR3 runs 19 residues. V shed 0 bases and J 0 bases; nucleotides not matched to a gene: 13. CDR3 in DNA: TGCAGTGCTAGAGATCAGGACAGGGTGTGGGCTAATAGCAATCAGCCCCAGCATTTT. Translation gives CSARDQDRVWANSNQPQHF.

V usage is TRBV29-1 and J usage is TRBJ2-5, with 8 bases lining up with TRBD1. Unmatched junction bases numbered 19, after V lost 7 bases and J lost 0 bases. The CDR3 has 18 amino acids. Germline CDR1 SQVTM, CDR2 ANQGSEA. The CDR3 protein is CSAKLSPDRGIYQETQYF. CDR3 nucleotide sequence: TGCAGCGCGAAATTGTCCCCTGACAGGGGTATTTACCAAGAGACCCAGTACTTC.

The chain uses TRBV2 and TRBJ2-1; no firm D call. The CDR3 is 14 residues long. The V gene lost 6 bases and the J gene lost 4 bases, with 13 bases spanning the gap. Germline V lookup: CDR1 SNHLY, CDR2 FYNNEI. CDR3 sequence (DNA): TGTGCCAGCAGAGTAATCCAGAATTACAATGAGCAGTTCTTC. Translation gives CASRVIQNYNEQFF.

In its sample, this clonotype was seen a few times. The junction departs from the called germline gene at one end, perhaps through a read error. The chain combines TRBV6-1 with TRBJ2-5, with 7 nucleotides matching TRBD2. The CDR3 is 15 residues long. Germline V gives CDR1 MNHNS, CDR2 SASEGT. The CDR3 here is CASREAGLRFETQYF. CDR3 sequence (DNA): TGTGCCAGCAGGGAAGCGGGACTCCGCTTCGAGACCCAGTACTTC.

This rearrangement joins TRBV10-3 to TRBJ1-5; TRBD1 aligns across 9 bases. V shed 2 bases, J shed 9 bases, and the junction held 5 bases outside the gene matches. This CDR3 spans 14 amino acids. Germline CDR1 and CDR2: ENHRY and SYGVKD. In nucleotides, the CDR3 is TGTGCCATCAGTGAGAGACAGGGGGTTTGGCCCCAGCATTTT. It is translated as CAISERQGVWPQHF.

This clonotype was found a few times. The rearrangement links TRBV29-1 to TRBJ2-3; the D gene is possibly TRBD1 (6 bases). The V gene's germline CDR1 is SQVTM and CDR2 ANQGSEA. Trimming stripped 1 base from V and 0 bases from J, with 11 bases between. The CDR3 covers 15 residues. DNA of the CDR3: TGCAGCGTTGAAGCCGGGACAAAGAGCACAGATACGCAGTATTTT. The encoded protein is CSVEAGTKSTDTQYF.

The J gene is TRBJ2-1, the V gene TRBV7-9; TRBD2 matches at 13 bases. The V gene's germline CDR1 is SEHNR and CDR2 FQNEAQ (reference sequence). CDR3 length: 15 amino acids. J gave up 7 bases and V 5 bases, and 5 bases lay outside the gene matches. The CDR3 region has the DNA TGTGCCAGCAGCCCTGGACTAGCGGGAGAAAATGAGCAGTTCTTC. This sequence encodes CASSPGLAGENEQFF. The full variable domain, its missing parts supplied by reference TRBV7-9 and TRBJ2-1, is DTGVSQNPRHKITKRGQNVTFRCDPISEHNRLYWYRQTLGQGPEFLTYFQNEAQLEKSRLLSDRFSAERPKGSFSTLEIQRTEQGDSAMYLCASSPGLAGENEQFFGPGTRLTVL.

V gene TRBV12-3 or TRBV12-4 combines with J gene TRBJ2-1; 11 bases agree with TRBD2. With V trimmed by 5 bases and J by 5 bases, 5 bases remained unmatched. The CDR3 length is 15 residues. The CDR3 sequence is CASSPRGLADNEQFF. CDR3 nucleotides: TGTGCCAGCAGTCCACGGGGACTAGCGGACAATGAGCAGTTCTTC.